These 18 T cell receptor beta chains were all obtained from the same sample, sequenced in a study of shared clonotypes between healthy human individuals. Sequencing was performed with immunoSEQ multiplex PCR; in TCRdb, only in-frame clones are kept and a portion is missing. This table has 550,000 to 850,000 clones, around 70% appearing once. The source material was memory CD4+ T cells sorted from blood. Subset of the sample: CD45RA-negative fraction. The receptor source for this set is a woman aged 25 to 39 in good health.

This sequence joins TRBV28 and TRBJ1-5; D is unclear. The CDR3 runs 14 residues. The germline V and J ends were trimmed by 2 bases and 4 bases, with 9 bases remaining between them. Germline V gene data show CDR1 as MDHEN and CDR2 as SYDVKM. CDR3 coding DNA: TGTGCCAGCAGTTTAACCCCTTCAAATCAGCCCCAGCATTTT. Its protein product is CASSLTPSNQPQHF.

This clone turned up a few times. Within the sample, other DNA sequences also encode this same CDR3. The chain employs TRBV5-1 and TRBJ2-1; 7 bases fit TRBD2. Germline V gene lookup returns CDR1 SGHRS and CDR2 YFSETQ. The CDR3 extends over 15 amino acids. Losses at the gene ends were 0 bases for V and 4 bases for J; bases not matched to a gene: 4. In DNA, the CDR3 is TGCGCCAGCAGCTTGGCGTCTAGCGGATACAATGAGCAGTTCTTC. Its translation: CASSLASSGYNEQFF.

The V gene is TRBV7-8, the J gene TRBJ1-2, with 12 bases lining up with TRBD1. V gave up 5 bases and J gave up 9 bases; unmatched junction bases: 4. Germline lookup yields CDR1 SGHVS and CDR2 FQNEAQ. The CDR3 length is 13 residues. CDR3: CASSPGQGASYTF. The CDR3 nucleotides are TGTGCCAGCAGCCCGGGACAGGGGGCGAGCTACACCTTC.

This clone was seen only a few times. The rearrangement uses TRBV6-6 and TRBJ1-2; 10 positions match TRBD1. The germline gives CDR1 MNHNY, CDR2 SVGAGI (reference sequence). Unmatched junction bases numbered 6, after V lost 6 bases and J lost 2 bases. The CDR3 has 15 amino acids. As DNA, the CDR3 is TGTGCCAGCAGCAGCGGACAGGGGGGGAACTATGGCTACACCTTC. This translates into CASSSGQGGNYGYTF.

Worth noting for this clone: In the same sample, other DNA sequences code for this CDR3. The CDR3 bases are TGTGCCAGCAGTGTCGTCAGGGATCAGCCCCAGCATTTT. Its protein is CASSVVRDQPQHF. V is TRBV6-1 and J is TRBJ1-5; D perhaps matches TRBD1 (5 bases). CDR1 is MNHNS and CDR2 is SASEGT in the germline V gene. Trimming stripped 4 bases from V and 5 bases from J, with 9 bases between. CDR3 length: 13 residues.

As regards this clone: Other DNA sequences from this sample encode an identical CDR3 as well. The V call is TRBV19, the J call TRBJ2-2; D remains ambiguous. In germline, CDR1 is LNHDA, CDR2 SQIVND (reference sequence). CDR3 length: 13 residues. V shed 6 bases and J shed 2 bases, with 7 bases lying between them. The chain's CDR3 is CASREGNTGELFF. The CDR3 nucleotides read TGTGCCAGTAGGGAAGGCAACACCGGGGAGCTGTTTTTT.

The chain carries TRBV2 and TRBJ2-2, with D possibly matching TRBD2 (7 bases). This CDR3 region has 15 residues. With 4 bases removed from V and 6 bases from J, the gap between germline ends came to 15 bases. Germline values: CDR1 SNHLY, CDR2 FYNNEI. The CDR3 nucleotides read TGTGCCAGCAGTGTCTTCGGGGGGCCTTCCGGGGAGCTGTTTTTT. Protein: CASSVFGGPSGELFF.

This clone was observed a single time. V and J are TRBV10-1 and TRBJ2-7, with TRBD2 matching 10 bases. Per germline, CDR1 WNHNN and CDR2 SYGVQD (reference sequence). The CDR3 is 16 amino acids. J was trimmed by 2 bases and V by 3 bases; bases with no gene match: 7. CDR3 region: CASSENLAGVTYEQYF. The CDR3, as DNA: TGCGCCAGCAGTGAAAATCTAGCGGGGGTTACCTACGAGCAGTACTTC.

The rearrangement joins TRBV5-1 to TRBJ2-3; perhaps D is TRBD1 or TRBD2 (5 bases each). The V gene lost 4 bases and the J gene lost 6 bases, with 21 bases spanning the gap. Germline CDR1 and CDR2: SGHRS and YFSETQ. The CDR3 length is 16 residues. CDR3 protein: CASSTAPGPTSDTQYF. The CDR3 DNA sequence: TGCGCCAGCAGCACCGCCCCGGGACCCACGTCGGATACGCAGTATTTT.

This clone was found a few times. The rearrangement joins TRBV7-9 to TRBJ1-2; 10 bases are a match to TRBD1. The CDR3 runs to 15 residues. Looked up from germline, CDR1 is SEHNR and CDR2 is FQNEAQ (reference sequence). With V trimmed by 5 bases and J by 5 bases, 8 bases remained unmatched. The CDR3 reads CASSDRDRGIYGYTF. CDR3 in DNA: TGTGCCAGCAGCGACCGGGACAGGGGAATTTATGGCTACACCTTC.

The CDR3 region has the DNA TGCGCCAGCAGCTTGGGGCGGGCTAATGAAAAACTGTTTTTT. It translates to CASSLGRANEKLFF. V and J are TRBV5-1 and TRBJ1-4; no firm D call. CDR1 is SGHRS, CDR2 YFSETQ, per germline. V lost 0 bases and J 3 bases, leaving 6 bases between the germline ends. The CDR3 is made up of 14 amino acids.

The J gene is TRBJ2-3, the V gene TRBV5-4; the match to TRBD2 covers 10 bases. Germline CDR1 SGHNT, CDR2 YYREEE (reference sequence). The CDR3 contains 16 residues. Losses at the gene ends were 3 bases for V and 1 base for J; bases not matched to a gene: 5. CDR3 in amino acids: CASSYLAGGGTDTQYF. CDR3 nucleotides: TGTGCCAGCAGCTATTTAGCGGGAGGTGGCACAGATACGCAGTATTTT. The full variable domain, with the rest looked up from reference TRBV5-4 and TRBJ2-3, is ETGVTQSPTHLIKTRGQQVTLRCSSQSGHNTVSWYQQALGQGPQFIFQYYREEENGRGNFPPRFSGLQFPNYSSELNVNALELDDSALYLCASSYLAGGGTDTQYFGPGTRLTVL.

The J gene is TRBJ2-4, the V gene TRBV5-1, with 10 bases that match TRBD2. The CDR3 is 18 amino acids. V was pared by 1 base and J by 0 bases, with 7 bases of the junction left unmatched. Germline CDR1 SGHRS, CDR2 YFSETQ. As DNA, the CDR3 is TGCGCCAGCAGCTTGCTAGCGGGAGTGAACCTAGCCAAAAACATTCAGTACTTC. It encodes CASSLLAGVNLAKNIQYF.

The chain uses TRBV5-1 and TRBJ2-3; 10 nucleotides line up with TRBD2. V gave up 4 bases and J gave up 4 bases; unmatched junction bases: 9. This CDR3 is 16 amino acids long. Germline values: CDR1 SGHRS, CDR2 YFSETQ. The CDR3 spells CASSTPSGSNADTQYF. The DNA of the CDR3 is TGCGCCAGCAGCACCCCTAGCGGGAGTAATGCAGATACGCAGTATTTT.

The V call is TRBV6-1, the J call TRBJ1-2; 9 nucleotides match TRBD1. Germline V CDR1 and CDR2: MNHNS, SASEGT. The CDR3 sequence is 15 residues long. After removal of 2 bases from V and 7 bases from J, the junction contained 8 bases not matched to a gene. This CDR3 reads CASSERSGDRVGYTF. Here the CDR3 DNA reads TGTGCCAGCAGTGAAAGATCCGGGGACAGGGTTGGCTACACCTTC.

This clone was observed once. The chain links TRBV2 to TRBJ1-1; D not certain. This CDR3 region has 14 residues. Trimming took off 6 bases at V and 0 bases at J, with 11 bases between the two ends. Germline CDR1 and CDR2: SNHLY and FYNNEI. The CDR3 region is CASSLSTMNTEAFF. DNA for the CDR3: TGTGCCAGCAGCCTCAGTACCATGAACACTGAAGCTTTCTTT.

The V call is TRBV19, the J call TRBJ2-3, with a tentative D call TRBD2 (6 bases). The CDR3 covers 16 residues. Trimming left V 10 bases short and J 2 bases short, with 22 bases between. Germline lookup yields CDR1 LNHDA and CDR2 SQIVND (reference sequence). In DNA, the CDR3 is TGTGCCATATGGGGCGGGGCCGCAACAACCACAGATACGCAGTATTTT. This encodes CAIWGGAATTTDTQYF.

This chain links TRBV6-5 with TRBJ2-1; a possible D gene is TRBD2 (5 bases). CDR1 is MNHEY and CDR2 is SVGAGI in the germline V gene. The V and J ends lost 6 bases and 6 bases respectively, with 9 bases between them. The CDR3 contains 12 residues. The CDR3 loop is CASRTGFNEQFF. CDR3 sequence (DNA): TGTGCCAGCAGAACGGGGTTCAATGAGCAGTTCTTC.